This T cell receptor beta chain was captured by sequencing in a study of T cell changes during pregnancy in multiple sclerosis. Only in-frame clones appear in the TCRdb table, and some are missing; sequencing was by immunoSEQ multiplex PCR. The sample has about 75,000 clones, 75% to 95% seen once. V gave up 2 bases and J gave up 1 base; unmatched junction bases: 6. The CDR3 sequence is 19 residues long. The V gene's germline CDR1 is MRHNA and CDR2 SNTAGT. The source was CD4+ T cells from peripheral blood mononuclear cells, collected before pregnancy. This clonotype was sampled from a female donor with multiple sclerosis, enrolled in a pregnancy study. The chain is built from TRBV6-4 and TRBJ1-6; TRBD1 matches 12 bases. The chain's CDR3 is CASSDPGQGAESYNSPLHF. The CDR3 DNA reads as TGTGCCAGCAGTGACCCGGGACAGGGGGCCGAGTCCTATAATTCACCCCTCCACTTT.